The T cell receptor (beta chain) under discussion was sequenced for a study of T cells after yellow fever vaccination. About the study: For low cell numbers, libraries were made with SMART-Seq v4 Ultra Low Input.

Study observations and caveats: Bulk-population clonotypes that are abundant could appear as contaminants in FACS-sorted repertoires. The study found a weaker secondary response that peaked faster, day 5 versus 15.

Conversion of TCR transcripts into cDNA relied on 5'RACE template switching, which added a universal primer site and UMIs. TCRdb independently ran MiXCR on the 5' RACE reads; one entry per CDR3 protein. Of some 170,000 distinct CDR3 sequences listed, 9.3% are singletons. Comments on this clonotype: Its antigen is not identified.

Trimming at V came to 4 bases and at J to 2 bases, leaving 12 bases not matched to a gene. Germline V lookup: CDR1 SGHRS, CDR2 YFSETQ. The CDR3 totals 17 residues. This chain joins TRBV5-1 and TRBJ2-3, with 8 bases fitting TRBD2. The specimen was CD8+ T cells sorted from PBMCs, collected 45 days after the yellow fever booster vaccination. The sequence derives from a man aged 18 to 29 who received the YFV17D yellow fever vaccine. CDR3 residues: CASSPETRGGITDTQYF. In DNA form, the CDR3 reads TGCGCCAGCAGCCCCGAAACCCGGGGGGGGATCACAGATACGCAGTATTTT.